The rows below give T cell receptor beta chains drawn from one sample of a study of metastatic and nonmetastatic thyroid tumors. TCRdb ran MiXCR on the PCR reads. The sample lists 15,000 or so clones, around 13% seen once, with 15% to 20% in the top ten. The specimen was tumor tissue. The receptors were gathered from a female donor with papillary thyroid cancer or a benign thyroid nodule (not recorded which). Some clones in this sample may be carry-over from other donors' samples. Both conserved end residues are trimmed from each CDR3. D genes are given only for firm matches.

v_call: TRBV5-8; j_call: TRBJ1-3; d_call: TRBD1; cdr3_aa: ASSLDPTGAGGNTIY
v_call: TRBV12-3/TRBV12-4; j_call: TRBJ2-2; d_call: .; cdr3_aa: ASSLVGTGELF
v_call: TRBV19; j_call: TRBJ2-1; d_call: TRBD1; cdr3_aa: ASSIPGQSYNEQF
v_call: TRBV19; j_call: TRBJ2-1; d_call: TRBD1; cdr3_aa: ASSIPWGTGTYNEQF
v_call: TRBV24-1; j_call: TRBJ2-7; d_call: .; cdr3_aa: ATSDPGRSSYEQY
v_call: TRBV28; j_call: TRBJ2-5; d_call: TRBD2; cdr3_aa: ASRLAGGLIQETQY
v_call: TRBV18; j_call: TRBJ1-3; d_call: TRBD1; cdr3_aa: ASSWRDRGPDTIY
v_call: TRBV20-1; j_call: TRBJ2-5; d_call: TRBD1; cdr3_aa: SARGAQGTETQY
v_call: TRBV20-1; j_call: TRBJ2-4; d_call: .; cdr3_aa: SATRTSNQY
v_call: TRBV20-1; j_call: TRBJ1-1; d_call: TRBD1; cdr3_aa: SALYRGLNTEAF
v_call: TRBV11-2; j_call: TRBJ2-5; d_call: TRBD2; cdr3_aa: ASSPGTSGRRGGETQY
v_call: TRBV9; j_call: TRBJ1-5; d_call: TRBD1; cdr3_aa: ASSVGQGADQPQH
v_call: TRBV6-2/TRBV6-3; j_call: TRBJ2-5; d_call: TRBD1; cdr3_aa: ASSGQGVETQY
v_call: TRBV18; j_call: TRBJ2-5; d_call: .; cdr3_aa: ASSPSVGRQETQY
v_call: TRBV12-3/TRBV12-4; j_call: TRBJ1-2; d_call: TRBD1; cdr3_aa: ASSRLTGTGNGYT
v_call: TRBV27; j_call: TRBJ2-7; d_call: .; cdr3_aa: ASSLRRDYEQY
v_call: TRBV7-9; j_call: TRBJ1-2; d_call: .; cdr3_aa: ASTPPGSYYGYT
v_call: TRBV6-5; j_call: TRBJ1-1; d_call: .; cdr3_aa: ASSSSLNTEAF
v_call: TRBV18; j_call: TRBJ1-4; d_call: .; cdr3_aa: ASSPVRGNEKLF
v_call: TRBV12-3/TRBV12-4; j_call: TRBJ2-2; d_call: .; cdr3_aa: ASSYRLSGNTGELF
v_call: TRBV20-1; j_call: TRBJ1-6; d_call: .; cdr3_aa: SARAGRINSPLH
v_call: TRBV12-3/TRBV12-4; j_call: TRBJ1-1; d_call: TRBD1; cdr3_aa: ASSQRQGGTEAF
v_call: TRBV4-1; j_call: TRBJ1-1; d_call: .; cdr3_aa: ASSQPTGRIHSTEAF
v_call: TRBV7-8; j_call: TRBJ2-1; d_call: TRBD2; cdr3_aa: ASSPKGGTSGYNEQF
v_call: TRBV5-6; j_call: TRBJ2-7; d_call: .; cdr3_aa: ASSLMGPPISYEQY
v_call: TRBV28; j_call: TRBJ1-4; d_call: .; cdr3_aa: ASSTTLTGLNEKLF
v_call: TRBV5-1; j_call: TRBJ2-1; d_call: TRBD2; cdr3_aa: ASSLGTSGTYNEQF
v_call: TRBV6-1; j_call: TRBJ2-2; d_call: .; cdr3_aa: ASSKGLGGDTGELF
v_call: TRBV20-1; j_call: TRBJ2-3; d_call: .; cdr3_aa: SAGRASTDTQY
v_call: TRBV20-1; j_call: TRBJ2-5; d_call: .; cdr3_aa: SASNPDEGVQTQY
v_call: TRBV7-9; j_call: TRBJ1-1; d_call: .; cdr3_aa: ASSLVGEWSTEAF
v_call: TRBV30; j_call: TRBJ2-7; d_call: TRBD2; cdr3_aa: ACQLAGGLDEQY
v_call: TRBV20-1; j_call: TRBJ1-5; d_call: TRBD1; cdr3_aa: SATGGRDQPQH
v_call: TRBV5-1; j_call: TRBJ2-7; d_call: .; cdr3_aa: ASSFSGPYEQY
v_call: TRBV11-3; j_call: TRBJ2-1; d_call: .; cdr3_aa: ASSPTGSPAEQF
v_call: TRBV12-3/TRBV12-4; j_call: TRBJ1-1; d_call: .; cdr3_aa: ASSYAGTTTEAF
v_call: TRBV18; j_call: TRBJ2-2; d_call: .; cdr3_aa: ASSPGQYSTGELF
v_call: TRBV11-3; j_call: TRBJ1-4; d_call: .; cdr3_aa: ASSSTVNEKLF
v_call: TRBV3-1; j_call: TRBJ2-2; d_call: .; cdr3_aa: ASSPGPASTTNTGELF
v_call: TRBV6-1; j_call: TRBJ2-7; d_call: .; cdr3_aa: ASCEVAGKNEQC
v_call: TRBV3-1; j_call: TRBJ1-2; d_call: .; cdr3_aa: ASSPGEEAGYT
v_call: TRBV6-5; j_call: TRBJ1-5; d_call: .; cdr3_aa: ASSYSKTLTQPQH
v_call: TRBV12-3/TRBV12-4; j_call: TRBJ2-3; d_call: .; cdr3_aa: ASSFLDTQY